This entry describes one T cell receptor beta chain. This sample stems from a study of blood T cell repertoires in COVID-19. Original processing methods: Amplification from reference gene primers served as the basis for estimated nucleated cell counts. This table comes from immunoSEQ multiplex PCR, and its TCRdb copy is limited to in-frame clones, with some not included. That table furnishes V, J and clone size, whereas the DNA furnished D and trimming. The sample contains some 100,000 clones, 70% to 90% of which appear only once. The CDR3 loop spans 13 amino acids. The germline CDR1 and CDR2 sequences are SGHTS and YDEGEE. V gave up 6 bases and J gave up 5 bases, with 14 bases separating them.

The TCR comes from a woman in her 70s with acute or convalescent COVID-19. The chain joins TRBV5-8 to TRBJ1-1; perhaps TRBD1 as D (6 bases). Sequencing was performed on peripheral blood. CDR3 protein: CASTLFTGTEAFF. As DNA, the CDR3 is TGTGCCAGCACCTTATTTACAGGGACTGAAGCTTTCTTT.